A single sample gave rise to the 17 T cell receptor beta chains below, sequenced in a study of spatial heterogeneity in lung cancer. The time point is: sample taken at primary tumor resection. Frozen PBMC, nontumor lung or tumor provided whole RNA, which was sequenced unsorted. In TCRdb, the 5' RACE reads were re-called with MiXCR into one record per CDR3 protein. The sample includes around 26,000 distinct CDR3 sequences, 5.5% to 8.5% seen only once; the top ten take roughly an eighth. This specimen consisted of PBMCs, obtained at surgery. Receptors were obtained from a male donor with early-stage non-small cell lung cancer.

This clonotype was observed a few times. The rearrangement links TRBV3-1 to TRBJ2-5, with D unresolved. Germline CDR1 LGHDT, CDR2 YNNKEL (reference sequence). V was pared by 0 bases and J by 5 bases, with 13 bases between. The CDR3 contains 15 residues. CDR3 loop: CASSQDQSSHETQYF. CDR3 coding DNA: TGTGCCAGCAGCCAAGATCAGAGTAGCCACGAGACCCAGTACTTC.

This clonotype occurred a few times. The chain uses TRBV6-2 or TRBV6-3 and TRBJ2-2; TRBD2 aligns across 10 bases. There are 15 residues in the CDR3. Trimming cost V 2 bases and J 5 bases; bases outside gene matches: 2. Germline V gene sequence: CDR1 MNHEY, CDR2 SVGEGT. CDR3 DNA: TGTGCCAGCAGTTACGGTAGCGGGAGGACCGGGGAGCTGTTTTTT. The encoded protein is CASSYGSGRTGELFF.

V gene TRBV19 combines with J gene TRBJ1-5, with D possibly TRBD1 on 6 matching bases. The CDR3 extends over 17 amino acids. Trimming stripped 4 bases from V and 0 bases from J, with 16 bases between. Germline CDR1 and CDR2: LNHDA and SQIVND (reference sequence). The CDR3 DNA reads TGTGCCAGTAGTAGGGGACTCGGACAGACTAGCAATCAGCCCCAGCATTTT. Encoded protein: CASSRGLGQTSNQPQHF.

This clonotype appeared many times. The rearrangement joins TRBV28 to TRBJ2-5; 8 bases map to TRBD2. The germline V gene encodes CDR1 MDHEN and CDR2 SYDVKM. This CDR3 is 17 amino acids long. V dropped 2 bases and J dropped 5; count of bases not matched to a gene: 13. In DNA, the CDR3 is TGTGCCAGCAGTTTAAAACTTTACCGGGGGGGCCCGGAGACCCAGTACTTC. This gives the protein CASSLKLYRGGPETQYF. The full variable domain, with the rest looked up from reference TRBV28 and TRBJ2-5, is DVKVTQSSRYLVKRTGEKVFLECVQDMDHENMFWYRQDPGLGLRLIYFSYDVKMKEKGDIPEGYSVSREKKERFSLILESASTNQTSMYLCASSLKLYRGGPETQYFGPGTRLLVL.

By share, this clonotype counts as medium-sized. J is TRBJ1-1 and V is TRBV28, with 7 positions matching TRBD1. J lost 5 bases, V lost 7 bases, and 16 bases had no gene match. Germline values: CDR1 MDHEN, CDR2 SYDVKM. CDR3 length equals 16 residues. The CDR3 loop reads CASTRPKTGRRTEAFF. The CDR3 DNA follows: TGTGCCAGCACGAGACCCAAGACAGGGCGTAGAACTGAAGCTTTCTTT.

DNA for the CDR3: TGTGCCAGCAGCTTTAAAGAGACCCAGTACTTC. Translated: CASSFKETQYF. The rearrangement joins TRBV7-2 to TRBJ2-5; unclear D gene. V was cut by 3 bases and J by 3 bases, with 2 bases left in between. Germline lookup yields CDR1 SGHTA and CDR2 FQGNSA. This CDR3 comprises 11 residues.

This clonotype was counted at least ten times. DNA of the CDR3: TGCGCCAGCAGCCAAGAGGTTGGGACCAACAATGAGCAGTTCTTC. Encoded protein: CASSQEVGTNNEQFF. The rearrangement uses TRBV4-1 and TRBJ2-1, with D perhaps being TRBD1 or TRBD2 (5 bases each). The CDR3 is 15 amino acids. Germline assignment: CDR1 MGHRA and CDR2 YSYEKL. The V and J ends lost 0 bases and 5 bases respectively, with 11 bases between them.

The J gene is TRBJ1-5, the V gene TRBV18; D ambiguous. The CDR3 covers 12 residues. Germline V gene data show CDR1 as KGHSH and CDR2 as LQKENI. With 3 bases removed from V and 9 bases from J, the gap between germline ends came to 9 bases. CDR3 bases: TGTGCCAGCTCACCTCCTCAAGGGCCCCAGCATTTT. Its protein is CASSPPQGPQHF.

This clonotype showed up many times. The chain links TRBV6-6 to TRBJ2-7, with 9 bases aligning to TRBD1. Germline CDR1 reads MNHNY; CDR2 reads SVGAGI (reference sequence). The CDR3 contains 16 residues. V trimming: 5 bases; J trimming: 6 bases; junction bases outside the gene matches: 14. The CDR3 DNA reads as TGTGCCAGCAGTACCCCAACCGGGACAGGGAGTGGCGAGCAGTACTTC. This gives the protein CASSTPTGTGSGEQYF.

This clonotype was counted ten times or more. This rearrangement joins TRBV7-2 to TRBJ2-5, with D possibly TRBD1 on 6 matching bases. The CDR3 has 15 residues. Germline values: CDR1 SGHTA, CDR2 FQGNSA. The V end was cut by 5 bases, the J end by 2 bases, with 15 bases between. The CDR3 bases are TGTGCCAGCAGCACAGGACAGAGAATGCAAGAGACCCAGTACTTC. This gives the protein CASSTGQRMQETQYF.

This clonotype was counted many times. V gene TRBV27 combines with J gene TRBJ2-3; 7 nucleotides align to TRBD1. V was pared by 6 bases and J by 0 bases, with 6 bases of the junction left unmatched. The CDR3 has 15 amino acids. Germline CDR1 and CDR2: MNHEY and SMNVEV (reference sequence). CDR3 residues: CASSRDRASTDTQYF. The CDR3 bases are TGTGCCAGCAGCCGGGACAGAGCTAGCACAGATACGCAGTATTTT.

This clonotype has at least ten counts. This chain uses TRBV3-1 with TRBJ2-1; no clear D gene. Germline V gene lookup returns CDR1 LGHDT and CDR2 YNNKEL (reference sequence). CDR3 length: 12 residues. Between the trimmed V and J ends, which lost 9 bases and 9 bases, there was a span of 15 bases. CDR3 sequence: CASAGFRREQFF. The CDR3 DNA is TGTGCCAGTGCCGGTTTCCGTCGTGAGCAGTTCTTC.

This clonotype was seen repeatedly, ten times or more. CDR3 DNA sequence: TGTGCCAGCAAAGGACTAGCGTTTAGCACAGATACGCAGTATTTT. Translation: CASKGLAFSTDTQYF. The gene calls are TRBV12-3 or TRBV12-4 and TRBJ2-3, with TRBD2 matching 9 bases. V was clipped by 7 bases and J by 0 bases; unmatched bases: 5. The CDR3 covers 15 residues.

This clonotype has at least ten counts. This sequence joins TRBV27 and TRBJ1-1, with a weak D call TRBD1 (6 bases). V was pared by 2 bases and J by 10 bases, with 11 bases between. The CDR3 is 12 amino acids. Germline values: CDR1 MNHEY, CDR2 SMNVEV (reference sequence). CDR3 sequence reads: CASSLNSGVAFF. In DNA, the CDR3 is TGTGCCAGCAGTTTAAATTCAGGGGTAGCTTTCTTT.

This clonotype was seen a few times. This chain uses TRBV5-1 with TRBJ2-2; no clear D. The CDR3 has 13 residues. Germline V gene lookup returns CDR1 SGHRS and CDR2 YFSETQ. Trimming pared 1 base from V and 5 bases from J, leaving 6 bases between. CDR3 residues: CASSLYPTGELFF. The DNA of the CDR3 is TGCGCCAGCAGCTTGTACCCGACCGGGGAGCTGTTTTTT.

The chain employs TRBV28 and TRBJ1-1, with a possible D match to TRBD1 (5 bases). This CDR3 is 13 amino acids long. The V gene lost 5 bases and the J gene lost 4 bases, with 11 bases spanning the gap. The germline gives CDR1 MDHEN, CDR2 SYDVKM. The CDR3 is CASSGGRGTEAFF. The CDR3 nucleotides read TGTGCCAGCAGTGGGGGTCGGGGCACTGAAGCTTTCTTT.

At least ten counts were recorded for this clonotype. The rearrangement uses TRBV3-1 and TRBJ2-2; D gene unclear. The V gene's germline CDR1 is LGHDT and CDR2 YNNKEL (reference sequence). The CDR3 length is 16 residues. With 4 bases removed from V and 4 bases from J, the gap between germline ends came to 16 bases. The CDR3 protein is CASSLVSVYGTGELFF. The CDR3 nucleotides read TGTGCCAGCAGCCTCGTTTCAGTATACGGCACCGGGGAGCTGTTTTTT.